Below, one T cell receptor (beta chain) is given with its context. This specimen comes from a study of cytomegalovirus exposure and HLA in healthy donors. Each donor was healthy, and each was a bone marrow donor. The PCR used 60 Vbeta and 13 Jbeta primers. Only in-frame clones appear in the TCRdb table, and some are missing; sequencing was by immunoSEQ multiplex PCR. In the table there are some 100,000 clones, around 84% of which are singletons. CDR1 is LGHNT and CDR2 is FRNRAP in the germline V gene. This CDR3 comprises 18 residues. Unmatched junction bases numbered 13, after V lost 2 bases and J lost 3 bases.

The chain uses TRBV12-5 and TRBJ1-5; TRBD1 matches 7 bases. This receptor was identified in a woman in her forties in good health and CMV-seropositive. The sequenced material came from PBMCs. CDR3 loop: CASGLYEGRGFSNQPQHF. The DNA of the CDR3 is TGTGCTAGTGGTTTGTACGAGGGCAGGGGGTTTTCCAATCAGCCCCAGCATTTT.